The entry below describes one T cell receptor (beta chain). Its antigen is unknown. These data come from a study of cytomegalovirus exposure and HLA in healthy donors. As for the study in general: Assignment to the Caucasian-associated ancestry cluster applied to approximately 79% of the 350 to 500 genotyped donors.

The PCR made use of 60 Vbeta and 13 Jbeta primers. Sequenced by immunoSEQ multiplex PCR; TCRdb stores in-frame clones only, minus some. This listing includes under 95,000 clones. Study findings and constraints: Reports state that TCR beta sequences accurately predicted most subjects' HLA-A and HLA-B alleles.

Germline V CDR1 and CDR2: PRHDT, FYEKMQ (reference sequence). The V gene lost 3 bases and the J gene lost 6 bases, with 12 bases spanning the gap. The CDR3 runs 14 residues. This TCR was sampled from a man aged 50 to 60 in good health and CMV-seronegative. The J gene is TRBJ2-1, the V gene TRBV13; possibly TRBD2 for D (6 bases). The sample was PBMCs. The CDR3 reads CASSFLTRSNEQFF. CDR3 in DNA: TGTGCCAGCAGCTTTCTGACTAGATCCAATGAGCAGTTCTTC.